The 16 T cell receptor beta chains below all came from one sample that was sequenced in a study of blood T cell repertoires in COVID-19. The method was immunoSEQ multiplex PCR; TCRdb's version includes in-frame clones alone and lacks a portion of them. The sample lists about 320,000 clones, 70% to 90% occurring once. Sample: PBMCs or T cells enriched from blood (not recorded which). The receptors shown here come from a young woman who had recovered from COVID-19.

The chain combines TRBV6-1 with TRBJ2-1, with D uncertain. The V end lost 1 base, the J end lost 0 bases, and 7 bases lay between the germline ends. The CDR3 has 15 residues. Germline V gene data show CDR1 as MNHNS and CDR2 as SASEGT. CDR3 coding DNA: TGTGCCAGCAGTGAAGTACGGAGCTCCTACAATGAGCAGTTCTTC. Protein product: CASSEVRSSYNEQFF.

The sample holds a few counts of this clone. This chain uses TRBV10-2 with TRBJ1-6, with D perhaps matching TRBD1 (6 bases). V dropped 8 bases and J dropped 9 bases, with 14 bases sitting between them. This CDR3 is 13 amino acids long. CDR1 is WSHSY and CDR2 is SAAADI in the germline V gene. As DNA, the CDR3 is TGCGCCAGCGGGGAAGGGACAACTTCACCCCTCCACTTT. Protein product: CASGEGTTSPLHF.

The rearrangement links TRBV25-1 to TRBJ1-1; D might be TRBD1 (5 bases). Germline CDR1 MGHDK, CDR2 SYGVNS. Trimming removed 5 bases from V and 0 bases from J, with 10 bases in between. This CDR3 comprises 14 residues. The CDR3 here is CASSNAGMNTEAFF. The CDR3 DNA follows: TGTGCCAGCAGTAACGCAGGGATGAACACTGAAGCTTTCTTT.

The chain recombines TRBV9 with TRBJ1-2, with 7 bases lining up with TRBD1. V shed 0 bases, J shed 0 bases, and the junction held 5 bases outside the gene matches. Germline CDR1 SGDLS, CDR2 YYNGEE. This CDR3 contains 16 residues. The CDR3 is CASSVDRGPPNYGYTF. The CDR3, as DNA: TGTGCCAGCAGCGTAGACAGGGGCCCGCCTAACTATGGCTACACCTTC. Full variable domain (remainder filled in from reference TRBV9 and TRBJ1-2): DSGVTQTPKHLITATGQRVTLRCSPRSGDLSVYWYQQSLDQGLQFLIQYYNGEERAKGNILERFSAQQFPDLHSELNLSSLELGDSALYFCASSVDRGPPNYGYTFGSGTRLTVV.

CDR3 DNA: TGTGCCAGTAGTATAGTTGGGGACAGCTCCTACGAGCAGTACTTC. Translating it yields CASSIVGDSSYEQYF. The chain is built from TRBV19 and TRBJ2-7, with 7 bases that match TRBD1. The CDR3 runs 15 residues. Germline V CDR1 and CDR2: LNHDA, SQIVND (reference sequence). The trim removed 1 base at V and 0 bases at J, leaving 3 bases unmatched. The complete variable domain, with remaining parts taken from reference TRBV19 and TRBJ2-7, reads DGGITQSPKYLFRKEGQNVTLSCEQNLNHDAMYWYRQDPGQGLRLIYYSQIVNDFQKGDIAEGYSVSREKKESFPLTVTSAQKNPTAFYLCASSIVGDSSYEQYFGPGTRLTVT.

The V and J genes are TRBV4-1 and TRBJ1-1; D perhaps matches TRBD1 (6 bases). This CDR3 spans 11 amino acids. Between the trimmed V and J ends, which lost 8 bases and 7 bases, there was a span of 11 bases. Germline V CDR1 and CDR2: MGHRA, YSYEKL. This CDR3 is CASGRGFEAFF. CDR3 coding DNA: TGCGCCAGCGGCAGGGGCTTTGAAGCTTTCTTT.

The chain has TRBV7-9 and TRBJ1-2; 7 positions match TRBD1. V gave up 4 bases and J gave up 7 bases; unmatched junction bases: 12. In germline, CDR1 is SEHNR, CDR2 FQNEAQ (reference sequence). The CDR3 spans 15 residues. In DNA form, the CDR3 reads TGTGCCAGCAGCTCCGAGGGGGCTCCGGCGGGTGGCTACACCTTC. The encoded protein is CASSSEGAPAGGYTF.

The chain carries TRBV27 and TRBJ2-2; 8 bases are a match to TRBD2. The length of the CDR3 is 16 residues. V trimming: 6 bases; J trimming: 0 bases; junction bases outside the gene matches: 6. Germline CDR1 MNHEY, CDR2 SMNVEV (reference sequence). The CDR3 DNA follows: TGTGCCAGCAGCCCTCATAGCGGGACGAACACCGGGGAGCTGTTTTTT. Translation gives CASSPHSGTNTGELFF.

This clone was seen more than once but under ten times. This rearrangement joins TRBV30 to TRBJ1-2, with D maybe TRBD1 (5 bases). This CDR3 comprises 12 residues. CDR1 and CDR2 from the germline V gene are GTSNPN and SVGIG (reference sequence). Trimming stripped 1 base from V and 8 bases from J, with 11 bases between. The CDR3 DNA sequence: TGTGCCTGGAGTGGGCAGGGCTGGGGCTACACCTTC. Translated, it gives CAWSGQGWGYTF.

The rearrangement joins TRBV19 to TRBJ2-7; TRBD1 matches 8 bases. The CDR3 is 15 amino acids. V lost 6 bases to trimming and J lost 5 bases; unmatched junction nucleotides: 12. CDR1 and CDR2 (germline): LNHDA, SQIVND (reference sequence). The CDR3 spells CASRFVGQGYHEQYF. DNA of the CDR3: TGTGCCAGTAGATTCGTCGGACAGGGTTATCACGAGCAGTACTTC.

The chain combines TRBV14 with TRBJ1-1; D might be TRBD1 (6 bases). V was pared by 1 base and J by 0 bases, with 6 bases between. This CDR3 is built from 14 residues. The germline gives CDR1 SGHDN, CDR2 FVKESK. CDR3 in amino acids: CASSQGTVNTEAFF. DNA for the CDR3: TGTGCCAGCAGCCAAGGGACAGTGAACACTGAAGCTTTCTTT. The full variable domain, with the rest looked up from reference TRBV14 and TRBJ1-1, is EAGVTQFPSHSVIEKGQTVTLRCDPISGHDNLYWYRRVMGKEIKFLLHFVKESKQDESGMPNNRFLAERTGGTYSTLKVQPAELEDSGVYFCASSQGTVNTEAFFGQGTRLTVV.

The chain employs TRBV24-1 and TRBJ1-1, with 10 nucleotides matching TRBD1. This CDR3 spans 20 amino acids. V lost 8 bases to trimming and J lost 0 bases; unmatched junction nucleotides: 20. CDR1 is KGHDR, CDR2 SFDVKD, per germline. Here the CDR3 reads CATTHFRSGQGEEMNTEAFF. The CDR3 DNA is TGTGCCACCACCCACTTCCGCTCAGGACAGGGGGAGGAAATGAACACTGAAGCTTTCTTT.

V usage is TRBV5-4 and J usage is TRBJ2-2; D perhaps matches TRBD2 (5 bases). V lost 0 bases and J 1 base, leaving 7 bases between the germline ends. Per the germline V gene, CDR1 is SGHNT and CDR2 is YYREEE (reference sequence). The CDR3 is 15 amino acids. CDR3 DNA sequence: TGTGCCAGCAGCTTGGGCGGGTTGAACACCGGGGAGCTGTTTTTT. Translation gives CASSLGGLNTGELFF.

The J gene is TRBJ1-1, the V gene TRBV5-1; 10 bases match TRBD1. Trimming at V came to 4 bases and at J to 11 bases, leaving 14 bases not matched to a gene. Per germline, CDR1 SGHRS and CDR2 YFSETQ. The CDR3 sequence is 15 residues long. The CDR3 loop reads CASSPPGQGFLGAFF. The CDR3 bases are TGCGCCAGCAGCCCGCCGGGACAGGGGTTCCTGGGGGCTTTCTTT.

This chain joins TRBV3-1 (or the pseudogene TRBV3-2) and TRBJ2-7; TRBD1 aligns across 10 bases. J gave up 6 bases and V 4 bases, and 12 bases lay outside the gene matches. The germline gives CDR1 LGHDT, CDR2 YNNKEL (reference sequence). The CDR3 spans 16 residues. CDR3 in amino acids: CASSLHRDRGSGEQYF. CDR3 DNA sequence: TGTGCCAGCAGCCTACACCGGGACAGGGGCTCTGGCGAGCAGTACTTC.

The CDR3 region has the DNA TGTGCCAGCAGCGGACTTGGTGCAACTAATGAAAAACTGTTTTTT. It encodes CASSGLGATNEKLFF. The chain has TRBV9 and TRBJ1-4; D is uncertain. The V gene's germline CDR1 is SGDLS and CDR2 YYNGEE. Trimming took off 3 bases at V and 0 bases at J, with 9 bases between the two ends. This CDR3 spans 15 amino acids.